These 20 T cell receptor beta chains were sequenced from one sample in a study of OX40 agonist ivuxolimab in advanced cancers. Profiled with immunoSEQ multiplex PCR; TCRdb holds only in-frame clones, not every one. The sample consists of more than 85,000 clones, about 89% of them appearing once. The starting material was CD4+ or CD8+ T cells sorted from blood, obtained in a trial of the OX40 agonist ivuxolimab. The receptors were gathered from an adult with an advanced solid tumor such as melanoma, head and neck, liver or kidney cancer.

The J gene is TRBJ2-2, the V gene TRBV9; possible D gene TRBD1, 5 bases. V was cut by 3 bases and J by 6 bases, with 12 bases left in between. The CDR3 covers 14 residues. CDR1 and CDR2 (germline): SGDLS, YYNGEE. Here the CDR3 DNA reads TGTGCCAGCAGCGCAGACAGACGGGCCGGGGAGCTGTTTTTT. Translation gives CASSADRRAGELFF.

This clone was seen just once. In DNA form, the CDR3 reads TGTGCCAGCAGCCCAACGGGGCTCCTAGGGGAAAAACTGTTTTTT. Translated, it gives CASSPTGLLGEKLFF. The chain has TRBV5-6 and TRBJ1-4; D may be TRBD1 (5 bases). Germline assignment: CDR1 SGHDT and CDR2 YYEEEE. The CDR3 has 15 amino acids. Trimming removed 4 bases at V and 8 bases at J, with 18 bases between.

This chain links TRBV10-1 with TRBJ2-7; tentative D call: TRBD2 (6 bases). Germline CDR1 reads WNHNN; CDR2 reads SYGVQD (reference sequence). Trimming pared 5 bases from V and 2 bases from J, leaving 10 bases between. The CDR3 totals 13 residues. CDR3 bases: TGCGCCAGCAGTCCCGGACTAACCTACGAGCAGTACTTC. This encodes CASSPGLTYEQYF.

The chain employs TRBV25-1 and TRBJ2-1; perhaps TRBD1 as D (5 bases). Looked up from germline, CDR1 is MGHDK and CDR2 is SYGVNS. This CDR3 comprises 15 residues. Trimming took off 1 base at V and 3 bases at J, with 10 bases between the two ends. The CDR3 reads CASSESPGNYNEQFF. The CDR3 nucleotides are TGTGCCAGCAGTGAATCACCAGGGAACTACAATGAGCAGTTCTTC.

The V and J genes are TRBV19 and TRBJ2-1; tentatively, D is TRBD1 (5 bases). The V end was cut by 6 bases, the J end by 7 bases, with 13 bases between. CDR1 LNHDA and CDR2 SQIVND come from the germline V gene (reference sequence). The CDR3 loop spans 13 amino acids. CDR3 residues: CASRGLGRNEQFF. The CDR3 nucleotides read TGTGCCAGTAGGGGGCTAGGGCGGAATGAGCAGTTCTTC.

V is TRBV14 and J is TRBJ2-5; the D is unclear. Germline CDR1 reads SGHDN; CDR2 reads FVKESK. The CDR3 covers 12 residues. With 1 base removed from V and 4 bases from J, the gap between germline ends came to 4 bases. CDR3 in DNA: TGTGCCAGCAGCCAAGGGTTAGAGACCCAGTACTTC. It translates to CASSQGLETQYF.

The rearrangement links TRBV5-6 to TRBJ1-6; D might be TRBD1 (6 bases). This CDR3 contains 13 residues. The germline gives CDR1 SGHDT, CDR2 YYEEEE. Trimming took 2 bases from V and 7 from J, leaving 7 bases between them. The CDR3 DNA sequence: TGTGCCAGCAGCTTACAGGGAAATTCACCCCTCCACTTT. This gives the protein CASSLQGNSPLHF.

The V and J genes are TRBV19 and TRBJ1-1, with 9 bases that match TRBD1. The CDR3 is 14 amino acids. J gave up 1 base and V 10 bases, and 7 bases lay outside the gene matches. Germline lookup yields CDR1 LNHDA and CDR2 SQIVND (reference sequence). The DNA of the CDR3 is TGTGCCACCGTCACAGGGGGCTGGAACACTGAAGCTTTCTTT. Its protein is CATVTGGWNTEAFF. Full variable domain (outside the CDR3, taken from reference TRBV19 and TRBJ1-1): DGGITQSPKYLFRKEGQNVTLSCEQNLNHDAMYWYRQDPGQGLRLIYYSQIVNDFQKGDIAEGYSVSREKKESFPLTVTSAQKNPTAFYLCATVTGGWNTEAFFGQGTRLTVV.

J is TRBJ2-3 and V is TRBV28; 7 bases are a match to TRBD1. Germline V gene sequence: CDR1 MDHEN, CDR2 SYDVKM. The junction had 12 bases not matched to a gene; V was cut back by 6 bases and J by 0 bases. The CDR3 is 17 amino acids. This chain's CDR3 is CASRPDTGERSTDTQYF. CDR3 DNA: TGTGCCAGCAGACCTGATACAGGGGAGAGGAGCACAGATACGCAGTATTTT.

The V and J genes are TRBV6-1 and TRBJ2-3, with TRBD2 as a possible D gene (6 bases). The CDR3 is made up of 15 amino acids. Trimming left V 1 base short and J 2 bases short, with 10 bases between. Germline V gene sequence: CDR1 MNHNS, CDR2 SASEGT. CDR3 DNA: TGTGCCAGCAGTGAAGACGGGAGCTTCACAGATACGCAGTATTTT. This gives the protein CASSEDGSFTDTQYF.

The V call is TRBV5-1, the J call TRBJ1-2; weak D call: TRBD1 (5 bases). The CDR3 covers 15 residues. Germline V gives CDR1 SGHRS, CDR2 YFSETQ. Trimming shortened V by 0 bases and J by 5 bases, and 14 bases separated the two germline ends. CDR3 region: CASSLAAGKTYGYTF. CDR3 DNA sequence: TGCGCCAGCAGCTTGGCGGCAGGGAAGACGTATGGCTACACCTTC. Based on the CDR3 plus reference TRBV5-1 and TRBJ1-2, the full variable domain is KAGVTQTPRYLIKTRGQQVTLSCSPISGHRSVSWYQQTPGQGLQFLFEYFSETQRNKGNFPGRFSGRQFSNSRSEMNVSTLELGDSALYLCASSLAAGKTYGYTFGSGTRLTVV.

The rearrangement uses TRBV18 and TRBJ1-1; D might be TRBD1 (5 bases). The CDR3 covers 19 residues. Between the trimmed V and J ends, which lost 2 bases and 5 bases, there was a span of 27 bases. CDR1 is KGHSH and CDR2 is LQKENI in the germline V gene. CDR3 nucleotides: TGTGCCAGCTCACCATGGTGGGATCTGAAACTGGGGGTGCGGACTGAAGCTTTCTTT. Amino acid sequence: CASSPWWDLKLGVRTEAFF. Full variable domain (outside the CDR3, taken from reference TRBV18 and TRBJ1-1): NAGVMQNPRHLVRRRGQEARLRCSPMKGHSHVYWYRQLPEEGLKFMVYLQKENIIDESGMPKERFSAEFPKEGPSILRIQQVVRGDSAAYFCASSPWWDLKLGVRTEAFFGQGTRLTVV.

The J gene is TRBJ1-5, the V gene TRBV30; D possibly corresponds to TRBD1 (6 bases). CDR1 and CDR2 (germline): GTSNPN, SVGIG (reference sequence). This CDR3 comprises 15 residues. The V end was cut by 2 bases, the J end by 3 bases, with 14 bases between. The CDR3 sequence: CAWSPGQGDNQPQHF. CDR3 bases: TGTGCCTGGAGTCCGGGACAAGGGGACAATCAGCCCCAGCATTTT. Variable domain in full (rest from reference TRBV30 and TRBJ1-5): SQTIHQWPATLVQPVGSPLSLECTVEGTSNPNLYWYRQAAGRGLQLLFYSVGIGQISSEVPQNLSASRPQDRQFILSSKKLLLSDSGFYLCAWSPGQGDNQPQHFGDGTRLSIL.

This clone was detected once. The gene calls are TRBV6-1 and TRBJ2-1, with TRBD2 as a possible D gene (6 bases). This CDR3 comprises 12 residues. The V end was cut by 8 bases, the J end by 6 bases, with 11 bases between. Germline V lookup: CDR1 MNHNS, CDR2 SASEGT. The CDR3 region has the DNA TGTGCCAGCCGGGGGTCGCTCAATGAGCAGTTCTTC. The encoded protein is CASRGSLNEQFF.

This rearrangement joins TRBV4-3 to TRBJ2-6, with a possible D match to TRBD2 (5 bases). V was shortened by 4 bases and J by 2 bases, with 9 bases between the two germline ends. The CDR3 covers 15 residues. CDR1 is LGHNA and CDR2 is YSLEER in the germline V gene. This CDR3 is CASSRSGTGANVLTF. The CDR3 DNA reads TGCGCCAGCAGCCGTTCGGGGACTGGGGCCAACGTCCTGACTTTC.

This clone was counted only a few times. The chain joins TRBV7-9 to TRBJ1-2, with 9 nucleotides matching TRBD1. After removal of 1 base from V and 4 bases from J, the junction contained 1 base not matched to a gene. The CDR3 contains 14 residues. Germline V CDR1 and CDR2: SEHNR, FQNEAQ (reference sequence). CDR3 in DNA: TGTGCCAGCAGCTTAGGACAGGGGGGCTATGGCTACACCTTC. Its protein product is CASSLGQGGYGYTF.

The chain joins TRBV7-6 to TRBJ2-5; D uncertain. In germline, CDR1 is SGHVS, CDR2 FNYEAQ. The V and J ends lost 3 bases and 1 base respectively, with 6 bases between them. This CDR3 has 13 amino acids. The CDR3 loop is CASSFGPQETQYF. CDR3 coding DNA: TGTGCCAGCAGCTTCGGCCCCCAAGAGACCCAGTACTTC. Supplemented by reference TRBV7-6 and TRBJ2-5, the full variable domain reads GAGVSQSPRYKVTKRGQDVALRCDPISGHVSLYWYRQALGQGPEFLTYFNYEAQQDKSGLPNDRFSAERPEGSISTLTIQRTEQRDSAMYRCASSFGPQETQYFGPGTRLLVL.

This clone was found once. The chain is built from TRBV28 and TRBJ2-7; 12 nucleotides line up with TRBD2. CDR1 and CDR2 (germline): MDHEN, SYDVKM. The V segment lost 5 bases and the J segment 4 bases; nucleotides outside the gene matches: 6. The CDR3 totals 15 residues. Here the CDR3 reads CASSPPTSGSYEQYF. The CDR3 DNA is TGTGCCAGCAGTCCCCCGACTAGCGGGAGTTACGAGCAGTACTTC.

V is TRBV9 and J is TRBJ2-1; 7 nucleotides line up with TRBD2. Germline trimming cut 7 bases from V and 1 base from J; bases unmatched to any gene: 5. This CDR3 has 14 amino acids. Germline CDR1 is SGDLS and CDR2 is YYNGEE. CDR3 coding DNA: TGTGCCAGCGGGGGGAGGGCGTCCTACAATGAGCAGTTCTTC. It is translated as CASGGRASYNEQFF.

The chain is built from TRBV28 and TRBJ1-1; D is ambiguous. The CDR3 spans 13 residues. V was pared by 2 bases and J by 11 bases, with 15 bases between. Germline CDR1 reads MDHEN; CDR2 reads SYDVKM. The CDR3 protein is CASSLGPARKAFF. The DNA for the CDR3 is TGTGCCAGCAGTTTAGGCCCCGCCCGGAAGGCTTTCTTT.